The T cell receptor beta chain under discussion was sequenced for a study of T-cell reconstitution after alpha-beta-depleted transplantation in children. The study, taken as a whole, reports: The main origin of T-cell counts and diversity one year after transplant was newly produced T cells. The origin of alpha-beta T cells about two months after transplant was reportedly several hundred expanded graft clones.

Per the germline V gene, CDR1 is SEHNR and CDR2 is FQNEAQ (reference sequence). Trimming took 0 bases from V and 2 from J, leaving 5 bases between them. The CDR3 sequence is 15 residues long. A remark on this clonotype: Its specificity is unknown.

TCRbeta library preparation incorporated unique molecular identifiers. MiXCR was run by TCRdb on the PCR reads, yielding one entry per CDR3 protein. Of around 180,000 distinct CDR3 sequences listed, more than 9.5% are singletons. The receptor comes from a boy between 2 and 15 years old with acute myeloid leukemia, due to receive a stem cell transplant. The chain employs TRBV7-9 and TRBJ1-6; D uncertain. The starting material was PBMCs, obtained before TCRalphabeta/CD19-depleted stem cell transplant. Here the CDR3 DNA reads TGTGCCAGCAGCTTAGCGACTCCCTATAATTCACCCCTCCACTTT. Its translation is CASSLATPYNSPLHF.